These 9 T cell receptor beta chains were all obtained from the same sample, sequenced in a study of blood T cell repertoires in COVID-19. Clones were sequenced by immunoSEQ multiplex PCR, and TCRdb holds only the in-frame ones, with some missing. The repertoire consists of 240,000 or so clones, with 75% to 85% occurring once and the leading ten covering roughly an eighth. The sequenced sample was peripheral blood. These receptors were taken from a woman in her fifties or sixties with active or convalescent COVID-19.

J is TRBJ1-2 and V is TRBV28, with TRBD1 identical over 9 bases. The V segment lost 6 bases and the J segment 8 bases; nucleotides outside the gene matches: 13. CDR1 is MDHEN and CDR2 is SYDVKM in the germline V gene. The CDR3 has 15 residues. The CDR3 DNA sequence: TGTGCCAGCAGGGTTACCGCGGGACAGGGCTTGGGCTACACCTTC. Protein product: CASRVTAGQGLGYTF.

DNA of the CDR3: TGTGCCAGCAGGACAGGGAATGGAAACACCATATATTTT. Protein product: CASRTGNGNTIYF. The chain is built from TRBV6-6 and TRBJ1-3, with TRBD1 matching over 7 bases. The J segment lost 3 bases and the V segment lost 6 bases, leaving 2 bases of the junction unmatched. Germline loops: CDR1 MNHNY, CDR2 SVGAGI (reference sequence). The CDR3 is made up of 13 amino acids.

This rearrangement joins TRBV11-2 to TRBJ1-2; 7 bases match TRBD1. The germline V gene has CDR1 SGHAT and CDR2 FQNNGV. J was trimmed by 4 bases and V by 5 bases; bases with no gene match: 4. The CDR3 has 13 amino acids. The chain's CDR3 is CASSHDRAYGYTF. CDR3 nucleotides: TGTGCCAGCAGCCATGACAGGGCCTATGGCTACACCTTC. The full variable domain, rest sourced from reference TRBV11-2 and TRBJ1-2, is EAGVAQSPRYKIIEKRQSVAFWCNPISGHATLYWYQQILGQGPKLLIQFQNNGVVDDSQLPKDRFSAERLKGVDSTLKIQPAKLEDSAVYLCASSHDRAYGYTFGSGTRLTVV.

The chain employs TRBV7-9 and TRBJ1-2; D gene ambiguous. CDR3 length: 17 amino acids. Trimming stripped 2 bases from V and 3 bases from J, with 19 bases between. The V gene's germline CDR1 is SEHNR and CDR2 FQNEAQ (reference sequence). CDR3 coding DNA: TGTGCCAGCAGCTTAAGTCGGGGTTTAGGATCCCACTATGGCTACACCTTC. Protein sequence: CASSLSRGLGSHYGYTF.

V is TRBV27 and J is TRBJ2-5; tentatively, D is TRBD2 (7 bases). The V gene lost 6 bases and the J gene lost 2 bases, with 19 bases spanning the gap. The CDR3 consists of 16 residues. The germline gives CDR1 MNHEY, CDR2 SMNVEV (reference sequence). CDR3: CASRTLGGGGQETQYF. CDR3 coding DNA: TGTGCCAGCAGGACCTTAGGGGGGGGCGGACAAGAGACCCAGTACTTC.

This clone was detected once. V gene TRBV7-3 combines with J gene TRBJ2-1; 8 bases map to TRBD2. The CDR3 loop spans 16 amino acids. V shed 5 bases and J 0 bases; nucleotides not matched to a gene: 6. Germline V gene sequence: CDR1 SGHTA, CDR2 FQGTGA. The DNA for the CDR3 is TGTGCCAGCAGCGACAAGCGGGGGAGCTCCTACAATGAGCAGTTCTTC. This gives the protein CASSDKRGSSYNEQFF.

The CDR3, as DNA: TGTGCCATCAGCAGGGGACCTGGGGAGAACAATGAGCAGTTCTTC. Its translation: CAISRGPGENNEQFF. V is TRBV10-3 and J is TRBJ2-1; perhaps TRBD1 as D (6 bases). Germline CDR1 and CDR2: ENHRY and SYGVKD. The CDR3 sequence is 15 residues long. The ends were cut back, 6 bases at V and 5 bases at J, with 17 bases in the middle.

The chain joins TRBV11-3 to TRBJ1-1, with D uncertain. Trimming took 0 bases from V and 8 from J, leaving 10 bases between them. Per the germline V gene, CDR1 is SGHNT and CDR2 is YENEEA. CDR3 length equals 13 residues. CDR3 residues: CASSLDARREAFF. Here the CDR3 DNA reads TGTGCCAGCAGCTTAGATGCAAGGAGGGAAGCTTTCTTT.

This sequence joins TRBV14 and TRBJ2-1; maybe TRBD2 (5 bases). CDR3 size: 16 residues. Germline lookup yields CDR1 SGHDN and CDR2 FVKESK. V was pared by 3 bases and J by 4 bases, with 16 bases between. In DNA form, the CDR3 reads TGTGCCAGCAGCCAGATCCCCCTAGCCTCGTACAATGAGCAGTTCTTC. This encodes CASSQIPLASYNEQFF.